This TCR beta chain was obtained from a study of vaccination effects on CD4 cells after COVID-19. The wider study: Participants completed two doses of the BNT162b2 or mRNA-1273 vaccine. Samples came from a couple of convalescent patients 16 days and one week before vaccination. Cultures of under 2.5 million PBMC per well contained 10 IU/ml IL-2 plus 10 ug/ml peptides.

Subsequent to a culture period of around eleven days, CD4+ T cells were isolated. This individual contracted SARS-CoV-2 between March and December 2020, as verified by PCR. The assay was immunoSEQ multiplex PCR, and TCRdb's table has in-frame clones only and misses some. The sample includes roughly 68,000 clones, under 85% of them seen just once. This clone was observed a handful of times. Its antigen is undetermined. This receptor was taken from a human donor who had a prior SARS-CoV-2 infection. The sample here was CD4+ T cells from PBMCs cultured without peptide, taken before COVID-19 vaccination.

The CDR3 spells CASSYHGYEQYF. The CDR3 DNA reads TGTGCCAGCAGTTACCATGGGTACGAGCAGTACTTC. The V gene is TRBV6-2 or TRBV6-3, the J gene TRBJ2-7; D is unclear. The germline V and J ends were trimmed by 2 bases and 4 bases, with 6 bases remaining between them. Germline V lookup: CDR1 MNHEY, CDR2 SVGEGT. This CDR3 is 12 amino acids long.